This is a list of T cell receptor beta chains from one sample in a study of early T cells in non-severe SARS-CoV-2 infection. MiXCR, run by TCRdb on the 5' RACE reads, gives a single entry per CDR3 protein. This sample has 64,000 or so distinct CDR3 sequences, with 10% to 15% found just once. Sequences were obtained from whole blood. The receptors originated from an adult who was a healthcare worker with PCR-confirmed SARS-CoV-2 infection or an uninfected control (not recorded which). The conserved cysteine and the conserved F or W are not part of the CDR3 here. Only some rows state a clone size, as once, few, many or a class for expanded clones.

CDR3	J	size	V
SVVWDRGPYEQY	TRBJ2-7	.	TRBV29-1
ASSPGTSPDTQY	TRBJ2-3	.	TRBV7-6
ASSLASTGETQY	TRBJ2-5	.	TRBV7-8
ASSTRDRRLLKGDEQF	TRBJ2-1	few	TRBV19
SVTSQVGEKLF	TRBJ1-4	few	TRBV29-1
ASNSPAGGPYEQY	TRBJ2-7	many	TRBV27
ASRPTGGNIQY	TRBJ2-4	few	TRBV27
ASRSPGGLGTDTQY	TRBJ2-3	few	TRBV11-2
ASSPGEGWNTEAF	TRBJ1-1	many	TRBV12-3/TRBV12-4
SARLTGAHYNEQF	TRBJ2-1	.	TRBV29-1
ATSDPGLAGNEQF	TRBJ2-1	few	TRBV24-1
ASSFSVNTEAF	TRBJ1-1	few	TRBV5-1
SARISLAGGNEQF	TRBJ2-1	many	TRBV20-1
SVTSGARAEQF	TRBJ2-1	.	TRBV29-1
AVPRDSPTSGANVLT	TRBJ2-6	many	TRBV30
ASSERGRTEAF	TRBJ1-1	many	TRBV6-1
ASSLMETQY	TRBJ2-5	few	TRBV12-3/TRBV12-4
ASSQNRGNEKLF	TRBJ1-4	.	TRBV14
ASSVDPPGTSRETQY	TRBJ2-5	few	TRBV9
ASSQVRGNTEAF	TRBJ1-1	many	TRBV3-1
ASSEGRVEAF	TRBJ1-1	many	TRBV10-2
ASSAGTGDEKLF	TRBJ1-4	.	TRBV7-2